This T cell receptor beta chain derives from a study of blood T cell repertoires in COVID-19. Study overall: PBMCs, B-cell-depleted T cells, or T cells provided the cDNA or gDNA that made up the material.

Germline CDR1 and CDR2: SEHNR and FQNEAQ (reference sequence). V lost 2 bases and J lost 6; bases outside the gene matches: 4. This CDR3 spans 15 amino acids. Only in-frame clones appear in the TCRdb table, and some are missing; sequencing was by immunoSEQ multiplex PCR. The table shows about 150,000 clones, with around 82% occurring only once. The table lists this clone with a few counts. This sequence was found in a woman aged 80 or over with acute or convalescent COVID-19. The sequencing sample was made of peripheral blood. The chain recombines TRBV7-9 with TRBJ1-3; 10 positions match TRBD1. DNA of the CDR3: TGTGCCAGCAGCTTACCCGGGACAGGGGCAAACACCATATATTTT. Residues: CASSLPGTGANTIYF.